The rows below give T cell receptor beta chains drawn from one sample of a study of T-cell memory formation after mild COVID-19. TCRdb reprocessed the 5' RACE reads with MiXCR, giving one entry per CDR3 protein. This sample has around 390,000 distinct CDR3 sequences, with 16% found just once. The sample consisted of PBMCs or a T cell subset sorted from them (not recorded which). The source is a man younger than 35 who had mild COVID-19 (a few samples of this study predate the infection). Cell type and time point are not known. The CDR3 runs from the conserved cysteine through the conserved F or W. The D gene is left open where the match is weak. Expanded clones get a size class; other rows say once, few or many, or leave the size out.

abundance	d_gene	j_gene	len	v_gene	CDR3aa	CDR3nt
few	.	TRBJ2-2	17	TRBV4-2	CASSRAPGVVAGGELFF	TGTGCCAGCAGCCGCGCCCCAGGGGTAGTAGCGGGCGGGGAGCTGTTTTTT
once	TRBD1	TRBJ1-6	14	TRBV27	CASRRTGLNSPLHF	TGTGCCAGCAGGAGGACAGGGCTAAATTCACCCCTCCACTTT
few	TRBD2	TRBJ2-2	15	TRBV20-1	CSARIHGGGTGELFF	TGCAGTGCTAGGATCCACGGGGGGGGGACCGGGGAGCTGTTTTTT
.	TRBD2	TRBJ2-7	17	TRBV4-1	CASSQDQGTSGVYEQYF	TGCGCCAGCAGCCAAGATCAAGGGACTAGCGGGGTGTACGAGCAGTACTTC
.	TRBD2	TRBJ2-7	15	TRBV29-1	CSALLRLAGSYEQYF	TGCAGCGCCTTATTACGACTAGCGGGATCCTACGAGCAGTACTTC
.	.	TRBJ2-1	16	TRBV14	CASSQGSQIIYNEQFF	TGTGCCAGCAGCCAGGGATCTCAGATAATATACAATGAGCAGTTCTTC
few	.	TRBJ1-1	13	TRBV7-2	CASSLEWSTEAFF	TGTGCCAGCAGCTTAGAATGGAGCACTGAAGCTTTCTTT
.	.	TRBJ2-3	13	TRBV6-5	CVIRDGGTDTQYF	TGTGTCATCCGAGACGGGGGCACAGATACGCAGTATTTT
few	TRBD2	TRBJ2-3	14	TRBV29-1	CSVESSGHTDTQYF	TGCAGCGTTGAATCTAGCGGGCACACAGATACGCAGTATTTT
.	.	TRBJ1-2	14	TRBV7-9	CASSLGTGPYGYTF	TGTGCCAGCAGCTTAGGAACAGGGCCCTATGGCTACACCTTC
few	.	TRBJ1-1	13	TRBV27	CASSRRGYTEAFF	TGTGCCAGCAGTAGAAGAGGGTACACTGAAGCTTTCTTT
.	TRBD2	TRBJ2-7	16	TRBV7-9	CASSSPLAGGTYEQYF	TGTGCCAGCAGCTCTCCCTTAGCGGGGGGTACCTACGAGCAGTACTTC
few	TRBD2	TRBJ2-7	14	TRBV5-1	CASTPSGGSYEQYF	TGCGCCAGTACCCCTAGCGGGGGGTCCTACGAGCAGTACTTC
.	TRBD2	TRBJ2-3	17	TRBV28	CASSPRVAGGWTDTQYF	TGTGCCAGCAGCCCCAGGGTGGCGGGGGGCTGGACAGATACGCAGTATTTT
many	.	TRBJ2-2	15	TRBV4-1	CASSPAWGGYGELFF	TGCGCCAGCAGCCCAGCATGGGGAGGTTACGGGGAGCTGTTTTTT
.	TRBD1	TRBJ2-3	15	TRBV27	CASRWGQLGTDTQYF	TGTGCCAGCAGGTGGGGACAGTTGGGCACAGATACGCAGTATTTT
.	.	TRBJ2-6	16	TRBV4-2	CASSQVGWAGANVLTF	TGTGCCAGCAGCCAAGTTGGGTGGGCTGGGGCCAACGTCCTGACTTTC
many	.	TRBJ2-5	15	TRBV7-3	CASSFAGLEKETQYF	TGTGCCAGCAGCTTCGCGGGTTTAGAAAAAGAGACCCAGTACTTC
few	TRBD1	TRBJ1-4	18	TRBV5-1	CASSLDGPATGAPEKLFF	TGCGCCAGCAGCTTAGACGGGCCTGCGACAGGGGCTCCTGAAAAACTGTTTTTT
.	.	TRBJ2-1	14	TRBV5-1	CASSTNVASNEQFF	TGCGCCAGCAGCACAAACGTGGCTAGCAATGAGCAGTTCTTC
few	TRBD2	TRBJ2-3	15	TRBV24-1	CATSDLAGPANTQYF	TGTGCCACCAGTGATCTAGCGGGTCCGGCTAATACGCAGTATTTT
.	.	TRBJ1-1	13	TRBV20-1	CSASLAGWTEAFF	TGCAGTGCTAGTTTAGCGGGGTGGACTGAAGCTTTCTTT
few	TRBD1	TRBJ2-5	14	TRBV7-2	CASSGDRGQETQYF	TGTGCCAGCAGCGGGGACAGGGGACAAGAGACCCAGTACTTC
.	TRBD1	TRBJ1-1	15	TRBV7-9	CASSSFDRGRTEAFF	TGTGCCAGCAGCTCATTTGACAGGGGGAGGACTGAAGCTTTCTTT
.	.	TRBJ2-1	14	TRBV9	CASSPGVLNNEQFF	TGTGCCAGCAGCCCCGGGGTATTGAACAATGAGCAGTTCTTC
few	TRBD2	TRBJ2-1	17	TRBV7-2	CASSLAFGLAGDNEQFF	TGTGCCAGCAGCTTAGCCTTCGGACTAGCGGGAGACAATGAGCAGTTCTTC
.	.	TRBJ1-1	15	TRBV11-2	CASSFISGGNTEAFF	TGTGCCAGCAGCTTCATTTCTGGGGGGAACACTGAAGCTTTCTTT
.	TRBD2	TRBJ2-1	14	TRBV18	CASSRGLAGGEQFF	TGTGCCAGCTCACGTGGCCTAGCGGGGGGTGAGCAGTTCTTC
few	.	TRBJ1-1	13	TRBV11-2	CASSLDRLLEAFF	TGTGCCAGCAGCTTAGATCGGTTGCTTGAAGCTTTCTTT
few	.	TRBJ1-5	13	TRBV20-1	CSPPSGLWAPQHF	TGCAGTCCGCCCTCAGGCCTCTGGGCGCCCCAGCATTTT
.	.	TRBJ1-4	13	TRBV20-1	CSAVDKENEKLFF	TGCAGTGCTGTGGACAAGGAGAATGAAAAACTGTTTTTT
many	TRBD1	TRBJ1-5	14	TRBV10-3	CAISEDRVGQPQHF	TGTGCCATCAGTGAAGACAGGGTGGGTCAGCCCCAGCATTTT
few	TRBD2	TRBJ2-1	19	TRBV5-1	CASSRLTRSGSGGIYEQFF	TGCGCCAGCAGCAGACTAACCCGGTCGGGTAGCGGGGGGATCTATGAGCAGTTCTTC
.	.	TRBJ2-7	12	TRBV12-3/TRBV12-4	CASSPRDYEQYF	TGTGCCAGCAGTCCCCGGGACTACGAGCAGTACTTC
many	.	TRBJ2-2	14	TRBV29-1	CSAKSGRDTGELFF	TGCAGCGCTAAGAGTGGTAGAGACACCGGGGAGCTGTTTTTT
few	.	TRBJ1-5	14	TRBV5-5	CASSLVSGGQPQHF	TGTGCCAGCAGCTTGGTGTCGGGTGGGCAGCCCCAGCATTTT
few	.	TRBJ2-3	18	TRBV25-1	CASISGPKEDSDRDTQYF	TGTGCCAGCATCTCGGGCCCGAAAGAGGACAGTGACCGGGATACGCAGTATTTT
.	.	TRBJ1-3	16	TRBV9	CASSVAPRSSGNTIYF	TGTGCCAGCAGCGTAGCCCCCAGGTCCTCTGGAAACACCATATATTTT
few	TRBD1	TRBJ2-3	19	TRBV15	CATSSPDRGRVASTDTQYF	TGTGCCACCAGCAGTCCGGACAGGGGAAGGGTGGCTAGCACAGATACGCAGTATTTT
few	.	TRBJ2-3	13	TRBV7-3	CASKLASTDTQYF	TGTGCCAGCAAGTTAGCTTCCACAGATACGCAGTATTTT
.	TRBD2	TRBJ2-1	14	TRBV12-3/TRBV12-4	CASSLGTSVDEQFF	TGTGCCAGCAGTTTGGGGACTAGCGTTGATGAGCAGTTCTTC
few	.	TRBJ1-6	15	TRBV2	CASSVVGGPNSPLHF	TGTGCCAGCAGTGTAGTGGGGGGGCCTAATTCACCCCTCCACTTT
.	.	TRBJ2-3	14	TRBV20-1	CSQSYSPPSDTQYF	TGCAGTCAATCTTACTCCCCTCCCTCAGATACGCAGTATTTT
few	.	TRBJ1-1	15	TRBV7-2	CASSLAGAVNTEAFF	TGTGCCAGCAGCTTAGCCGGAGCTGTGAACACTGAAGCTTTCTTT
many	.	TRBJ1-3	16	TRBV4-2	CASSPFQDGTGNTIYF	TGTGCCAGCAGCCCTTTCCAGGACGGAACTGGAAACACCATATATTTT
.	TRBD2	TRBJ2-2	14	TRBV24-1	CATDGRAPAGELFF	TGTGCCACCGATGGGAGGGCCCCCGCCGGGGAGCTGTTTTTT
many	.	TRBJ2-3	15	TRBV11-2	CASSLGGTRTDTQYF	TGTGCCAGCAGCTTAGGGGGGACACGCACAGATACGCAGTATTTT
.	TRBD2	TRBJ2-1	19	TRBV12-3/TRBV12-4	CASSPLASGGTSSYNEQFF	TGTGCCAGCAGTCCCTTGGCTAGCGGGGGGACCAGCTCCTACAATGAGCAGTTCTTC
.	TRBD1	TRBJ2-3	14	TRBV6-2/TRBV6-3	CASSLQGGTDTQYF	TGTGCCAGCAGCCTTCAGGGGGGCACAGATACGCAGTATTTT
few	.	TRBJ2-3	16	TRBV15	CATSRDFGPGRDTQYF	TGTGCCACCAGCAGAGATTTCGGACCGGGTCGAGATACGCAGTATTTT
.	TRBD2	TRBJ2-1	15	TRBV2	CASTLAGGLYNEQFF	TGTGCCAGCACCCTAGCGGGGGGGCTCTACAATGAGCAGTTCTTC
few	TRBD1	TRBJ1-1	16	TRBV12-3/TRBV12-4	CASSLRTGSMNTEAFF	TGTGCCAGCAGTTTAAGGACAGGGAGCATGAACACTGAAGCTTTCTTT
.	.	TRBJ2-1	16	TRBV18	CASSPRAGSSYNEQFF	TGTGCCAGCTCACCGAGAGCGGGTAGCTCCTACAATGAGCAGTTCTTC
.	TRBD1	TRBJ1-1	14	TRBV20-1	CSARPPDRVTEAFF	TGCAGTGCTCGCCCTCCGGACAGGGTGACTGAAGCTTTCTTT
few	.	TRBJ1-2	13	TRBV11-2	CASSAGVNRGYTF	TGTGCCAGCAGCGCAGGAGTGAATCGGGGCTACACCTTC
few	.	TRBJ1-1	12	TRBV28	CATLITNTEAFF	TGTGCCACTTTAATTACGAACACTGAAGCTTTCTTT
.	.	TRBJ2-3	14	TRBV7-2	CASSLPTKSDTQYF	TGTGCCAGCAGCTTGCCGACGAAATCCGATACGCAGTATTTT
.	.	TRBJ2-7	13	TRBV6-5	CASRNRESYEQYF	TGTGCCAGCAGAAACAGAGAGTCCTACGAGCAGTACTTC
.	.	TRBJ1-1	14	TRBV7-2	CASSLGRGATEAFF	TGTGCCAGCAGCTTAGGGAGGGGCGCCACTGAAGCTTTCTTT
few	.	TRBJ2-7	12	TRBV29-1	CSVEGQGYEQYF	TGCAGCGTTGAAGGTCAGGGGTACGAGCAGTACTTC